These 29 T cell receptor beta chains came from one sample sequenced in a study of CD8+ T cells in alopecia areata. Reverse transcription of extracted RNA yielded cDNA, which provided the sequencing template. Here immunoSEQ multiplex PCR was the method, and the copy in TCRdb shows in-frame clones only, minus some. The sample carries more than 95,000 clones, around 45% recorded once. The specimen sequenced was NKG2D-low CD8+ T cells sorted from blood. Receptors were obtained from a human donor with alopecia areata.

This clone appeared a few times. The rearrangement links TRBV7-9 to TRBJ2-5, with 9 bases aligning to TRBD2. Germline V CDR1 and CDR2: SEHNR, FQNEAQ (reference sequence). The CDR3 length is 15 residues. The V segment lost 0 bases and the J segment 2 bases; nucleotides outside the gene matches: 1. The chain's CDR3 is CASSLALAGQETQYF. DNA for the CDR3: TGTGCCAGCAGCTTAGCGCTAGCGGGACAAGAGACCCAGTACTTC. Complete variable domain (other parts from reference TRBV7-9 and TRBJ2-5): DTGVSQNPRHKITKRGQNVTFRCDPISEHNRLYWYRQTLGQGPEFLTYFQNEAQLEKSRLLSDRFSAERPKGSFSTLEIQRTEQGDSAMYLCASSLALAGQETQYFGPGTRLLVL.

The chain links TRBV27 to TRBJ2-7; D perhaps matches TRBD1 (6 bases). The CDR3 consists of 12 residues. Germline CDR1 and CDR2: MNHEY and SMNVEV (reference sequence). V lost 6 bases and J 5 bases, leaving 11 bases between the germline ends. DNA for the CDR3: TGTGCCAGCAGATTAACAGGGCACGAGCAGTACTTC. Protein product: CASRLTGHEQYF.

Written as DNA, the CDR3 is TGTGCCAGCAGCGTAACAGGACACCAAGAGACCCAGTACTTC. Its translation: CASSVTGHQETQYF. This chain joins TRBV9 and TRBJ2-5; weak D call: TRBD1 (5 bases). Looked up from germline, CDR1 is SGDLS and CDR2 is YYNGEE. The CDR3 loop spans 14 amino acids. Trimming left V 1 base short and J 0 bases short, with 7 bases between.

The chain has TRBV29-1 and TRBJ1-1, with D perhaps matching TRBD1 (6 bases). Trimming stripped 7 bases from V and 8 bases from J, with 14 bases between. This CDR3 comprises 11 residues. From germline, CDR1 is SQVTM and CDR2 ANQGSEA. This chain's CDR3 is CSAADSPEAFF. In nucleotides, the CDR3 is TGCAGCGCTGCGGACAGCCCCGAAGCTTTCTTT.

Only a few counts were recorded for this clone. This chain joins TRBV2 and TRBJ2-7; 9 bases are shared with TRBD1. CDR3 length equals 14 residues. V gave up 6 bases and J gave up 4 bases; unmatched junction bases: 7. Germline CDR1 SNHLY, CDR2 FYNNEI. CDR3 amino acids: CASSATGTGYEQYF. The CDR3 DNA sequence: TGTGCCAGCAGCGCAACCGGGACAGGGTACGAGCAGTACTTC.

The CDR3 sequence: CSAALSGTSGLHNEQFF. The DNA for the CDR3 is TGCAGCGCCGCCCTATCCGGGACTAGCGGGTTGCACAATGAGCAGTTCTTC. The V call is TRBV29-1, the J call TRBJ2-1, with 12 bases lining up with TRBD2. The germline gives CDR1 SQVTM, CDR2 ANQGSEA. V lost 7 bases, J lost 5 bases, and 15 bases stayed unmatched. CDR3 length: 17 amino acids.

This clone appeared once. The gene calls are TRBV9 and TRBJ2-2; D is unclear. The CDR3 extends over 13 amino acids. The ends were cut back, 4 bases at V and 4 bases at J, with 8 bases in the middle. Germline V lookup: CDR1 SGDLS, CDR2 YYNGEE. In DNA form, the CDR3 reads TGTGCCAGCAGCCCCATTAGCACCGGGGAGCTGTTTTTT. Its protein is CASSPISTGELFF. Using reference TRBV9 and TRBJ2-2 for the parts outside the CDR3, the full variable domain is DSGVTQTPKHLITATGQRVTLRCSPRSGDLSVYWYQQSLDQGLQFLIQYYNGEERAKGNILERFSAQQFPDLHSELNLSSLELGDSALYFCASSPISTGELFFGEGSRLTVL.

This chain joins TRBV7-9 and TRBJ2-7; TRBD2 matches 8 bases. The CDR3 extends over 14 amino acids. Germline V gene data show CDR1 as SEHNR and CDR2 as FQNEAQ (reference sequence). Trimming removed 0 bases from V and 5 bases from J; junction bases left unmatched: 3. The CDR3 loop reads CASSLAGLVHEQYF. CDR3 nucleotides: TGTGCCAGCAGCTTAGCGGGACTAGTACACGAGCAGTACTTC. Full variable domain (remainder filled in from reference TRBV7-9 and TRBJ2-7): DTGVSQNPRHKITKRGQNVTFRCDPISEHNRLYWYRQTLGQGPEFLTYFQNEAQLEKSRLLSDRFSAERPKGSFSTLEIQRTEQGDSAMYLCASSLAGLVHEQYFGPGTRLTVT.

V is TRBV7-9 and J is TRBJ2-3; 8 bases align to TRBD2. Germline CDR1 SEHNR, CDR2 FQNEAQ (reference sequence). With V trimmed by 6 bases and J by 2 bases, 10 bases remained unmatched. This CDR3 has 16 amino acids. CDR3 region: CASSKLADGYTDTQYF. DNA of the CDR3: TGTGCCAGCAGTAAACTAGCGGATGGCTACACAGATACGCAGTATTTT.

The J gene is TRBJ2-1, the V gene TRBV5-4; unclear D gene. Per germline, CDR1 SGHNT and CDR2 YYREEE (reference sequence). The length of the CDR3 is 13 residues. The ends were cut back, 6 bases at V and 7 bases at J, with 14 bases in the middle. The CDR3 DNA reads as TGTGCCAGCACAGAACCGGACCTAAATGAGCAGTTCTTC. It encodes CASTEPDLNEQFF.

This sequence joins TRBV29-1 and TRBJ2-1; D gene uncertain. The CDR3 consists of 13 residues. The germline V gene encodes CDR1 SQVTM and CDR2 ANQGSEA. Trimming cost V 0 bases and J 10 bases, with 13 bases left between them. The DNA for the CDR3 is TGCAGCGTTGAAGAAAACCCAGAGGTAGAGCAGTTCTTC. The encoded protein is CSVEENPEVEQFF.

This clone was picked up one time. The sample contains more than one DNA sequence encoding this CDR3. The V gene is TRBV27, the J gene TRBJ1-2, with D hard to call. Trimming stripped 2 bases from V and 5 bases from J, with 9 bases between. CDR3 length: 13 residues. Germline CDR1 reads MNHEY; CDR2 reads SMNVEV (reference sequence). The CDR3 sequence is CASSLHGSYGYTF. CDR3 nucleotide sequence: TGTGCCAGCAGTTTACATGGGAGTTATGGCTACACCTTC.

The gene calls are TRBV29-1 and TRBJ2-5; D not certain. This CDR3 has 13 residues. V lost 2 bases and J 3 bases, leaving 10 bases between the germline ends. The V gene's germline CDR1 is SQVTM and CDR2 ANQGSEA. DNA for the CDR3: TGCAGCGTTGAACCCCCGAATGAAGAGACCCAGTACTTC. Protein sequence: CSVEPPNEETQYF.

The gene calls are TRBV28 and TRBJ2-5; a possible D gene is TRBD1 (6 bases). Trimming took off 6 bases at V and 3 bases at J, with 17 bases between the two ends. Germline CDR1 is MDHEN and CDR2 is SYDVKM. This CDR3 contains 15 residues. This chain's CDR3 is CASRLTGLGEETQYF. The DNA for the CDR3 is TGTGCCAGCAGGTTGACAGGTTTGGGTGAAGAGACCCAGTACTTC.

V usage is TRBV29-1 and J usage is TRBJ2-1; tentative D call: TRBD2 (7 bases). The CDR3 has 14 residues. The V gene lost 3 bases and the J gene lost 7 bases, with 16 bases spanning the gap. Looked up from germline, CDR1 is SQVTM and CDR2 is ANQGSEA. CDR3 sequence (DNA): TGCAGCGTTGACGGGGGGCTTAAAGTAAATGAGCAGTTCTTC. The encoded protein is CSVDGGLKVNEQFF.

The V call is TRBV27, the J call TRBJ2-2, with TRBD1 as a possible D gene (5 bases). V lost 4 bases, J lost 1 base, and 10 bases lay in between. The CDR3 is made up of 15 amino acids. Germline-derived CDR1 and CDR2 are MNHEY and SMNVEV (reference sequence). CDR3 sequence (DNA): TGTGCCAGCAGTTCAAAAGGACAGAACACCGGGGAGCTGTTTTTT. Protein product: CASSSKGQNTGELFF.

The sample holds a few counts of this clone. The chain employs TRBV29-1 and TRBJ2-1, with D uncertain. CDR1 is SQVTM and CDR2 is ANQGSEA in the germline V gene. The CDR3 is made up of 10 amino acids. The V and J ends lost 6 bases and 3 bases respectively, with 3 bases between them. CDR3 amino acids: CSVYYNEQFF. For the CDR3, the DNA is TGCAGCGTATACTACAATGAGCAGTTCTTC.

The genes are TRBV5-1 and TRBJ2-5; D uncertain. The CDR3 totals 13 residues. CDR1 and CDR2 (germline): SGHRS, YFSETQ. V was cut by 1 base and J by 4 bases, with 8 bases left in between. Here the CDR3 DNA reads TGCGCCAGCAGCTTGTTGATCTCAGAGACCCAGTACTTC. Translated, it gives CASSLLISETQYF.

This clone has just a few counts. The chain carries TRBV29-1 and TRBJ2-1; unclear D gene. The V end was cut by 3 bases, the J end by 0 bases, with 6 bases between. CDR1 SQVTM and CDR2 ANQGSEA come from the germline V gene. The CDR3 loop spans 13 amino acids. This chain's CDR3 is CSVDPSSYNEQFF. The CDR3 nucleotides are TGCAGCGTTGACCCCTCCTCCTACAATGAGCAGTTCTTC.

This clone turned up a few times. The chain recombines TRBV5-1 with TRBJ2-1, with TRBD1 matching over 12 bases. There are 15 residues in the CDR3. CDR1 is SGHRS and CDR2 is YFSETQ in the germline V gene. Trimming cost V 6 bases and J 8 bases; bases outside gene matches: 9. CDR3: CASISAGQGAHEQFF. The CDR3 DNA reads TGCGCCAGCATCTCTGCGGGACAGGGGGCCCATGAGCAGTTCTTC.

The J gene is TRBJ1-3, the V gene TRBV15; 7 positions match TRBD1. J lost 8 bases, V lost 3 bases, and 4 bases had no gene match. Per germline, CDR1 LNHNV and CDR2 YYDKDF (reference sequence). This CDR3 spans 13 amino acids. In nucleotides, the CDR3 is TGTGCCACCAGCAGCCGGAGGGGGCACACCATATATTTT. It is translated as CATSSRRGHTIYF.

This rearrangement joins TRBV5-6 to TRBJ1-2; 8 nucleotides agree with TRBD1. Trimming took 0 bases from V and 6 from J; bases not matched to a gene: 4. Germline loops: CDR1 SGHDT, CDR2 YYEEEE. CDR3 length equals 14 residues. CDR3 residues: CASSLGTGQNGYTF. In DNA, the CDR3 is TGTGCCAGCAGCTTGGGGACAGGGCAGAATGGCTACACCTTC. The variable domain in full, with the rest retrieved from reference TRBV5-6 and TRBJ1-2, is DAGVTQSPTHLIKTRGQQVTLRCSPKSGHDTVSWYQQALGQGPQFIFQYYEEEERQRGNFPDRFSGHQFPNYSSELNVNALLLGDSALYLCASSLGTGQNGYTFGSGTRLTVV.

The rearrangement joins TRBV30 to TRBJ2-7, with D unresolved. The CDR3 loop spans 12 amino acids. Trimming pared 1 base from V and 2 bases from J, leaving 6 bases between. Germline assignment: CDR1 GTSNPN and CDR2 SVGIG (reference sequence). The CDR3, as DNA: TGTGCCTGGAGTGGAATTCCCTACGAGCAGTACTTC. Translated: CAWSGIPYEQYF.

This clone was detected only a few times. The J gene is TRBJ1-1, the V gene TRBV28; D remains ambiguous. This CDR3 is built from 13 residues. Germline V gives CDR1 MDHEN, CDR2 SYDVKM. V lost 5 bases, J lost 2 bases, and 9 bases lay in between. The CDR3, as DNA: TGTGCCAGCAGTCTACTAAGAAACACTGAAGCTTTCTTT. Residues: CASSLLRNTEAFF. The complete variable domain, with remaining parts taken from reference TRBV28 and TRBJ1-1, reads DVKVTQSSRYLVKRTGEKVFLECVQDMDHENMFWYRQDPGLGLRLIYFSYDVKMKEKGDIPEGYSVSREKKERFSLILESASTNQTSMYLCASSLLRNTEAFFGQGTRLTVV.

This chain uses TRBV29-1 with TRBJ2-1; 9 bases fit TRBD1. CDR3 length equals 17 residues. The J segment lost 0 bases and the V segment lost 3 bases, leaving 9 bases of the junction unmatched. Germline V gene sequence: CDR1 SQVTM, CDR2 ANQGSEA. The CDR3 coding sequence is TGCAGCGTTGACAAGGACAGGGGTCTCTACTCCTACAATGAGCAGTTCTTC. Translating gives CSVDKDRGLYSYNEQFF.

J is TRBJ2-5 and V is TRBV14; D is unclear. Trimming removed 0 bases at V and 5 bases at J, with 4 bases between. This CDR3 has 12 amino acids. Per the germline V gene, CDR1 is SGHDN and CDR2 is FVKESK. In DNA form, the CDR3 reads TGTGCCAGCAGCCAAGATTGGGAGACCCAGTACTTC. Its protein product is CASSQDWETQYF.

The genes are TRBV29-1 and TRBJ1-1; D unresolved. Germline V gene lookup returns CDR1 SQVTM and CDR2 ANQGSEA. V was trimmed by 7 bases and J by 5 bases, leaving 11 bases between them. The CDR3 contains 11 residues. The CDR3 protein is CSADGETEAFF. In DNA form, the CDR3 reads TGCAGCGCCGACGGGGAGACTGAAGCTTTCTTT.

V usage is TRBV27 and J usage is TRBJ2-7, with 7 bases that match TRBD1. There are 13 residues in the CDR3. Unmatched junction bases numbered 10, after V lost 8 bases and J lost 6 bases. Germline lookup yields CDR1 MNHEY and CDR2 SMNVEV (reference sequence). The CDR3 DNA reads as TGTGCCAGCGAGAGAAGAGCAGGGGGCGAGCAGTACTTC. This translates into CASERRAGGEQYF.

The chain recombines TRBV29-1 with TRBJ2-1, with TRBD2 identical over 12 bases. This CDR3 has 16 residues. J lost 5 bases, V lost 0 bases, and 5 bases had no gene match. Germline-derived CDR1 and CDR2 are SQVTM and ANQGSEA. CDR3 sequence reads: CSVEDPGLAGNNEQFF. CDR3 sequence (DNA): TGCAGCGTTGAAGATCCCGGACTAGCGGGGAACAATGAGCAGTTCTTC.